The sequence of this T cell receptor (beta chain) was determined in a study of cytomegalovirus exposure and HLA in healthy donors. The study ran its PCR with 60 Vbeta and 13 Jbeta primers. Only in-frame clones appear in the TCRdb table, and some are missing; sequencing was by immunoSEQ multiplex PCR. This sample has about 120,000 clones; 77% occur once, and the top ten carry about a tenth. CDR1 is SQVTM, CDR2 ANQGSEA, per germline. V lost 3 bases, J lost 6 bases, and 8 bases stayed unmatched. The CDR3 runs to 14 residues. About this clone: Its antigen is as yet unknown.

Whole-study findings and limits: Analyses of presence/absence relied on an assumption of roughly uniform sequencing depth across donors. Cytomegalovirus status, reportedly, was diagnosed with high specificity and sensitivity by the classifier. A highly shared variant cluster was judged a likely technical artifact. In a later analysis, V- and J-gene trimming of beta chains associated with a DCLRE1C missense variant, replicated independently.

The TCR comes from a man aged 40-55 years in good health and CMV-seropositive. Sequencing was performed on PBMCs. The V call is TRBV29-1, the J call TRBJ2-1; 7 bases fit TRBD2. For the CDR3, the DNA is TGCAGCGTTGAGCATGGCGGGGGAGGCAATGAGCAGTTCTTC. Amino acid sequence: CSVEHGGGGNEQFF.